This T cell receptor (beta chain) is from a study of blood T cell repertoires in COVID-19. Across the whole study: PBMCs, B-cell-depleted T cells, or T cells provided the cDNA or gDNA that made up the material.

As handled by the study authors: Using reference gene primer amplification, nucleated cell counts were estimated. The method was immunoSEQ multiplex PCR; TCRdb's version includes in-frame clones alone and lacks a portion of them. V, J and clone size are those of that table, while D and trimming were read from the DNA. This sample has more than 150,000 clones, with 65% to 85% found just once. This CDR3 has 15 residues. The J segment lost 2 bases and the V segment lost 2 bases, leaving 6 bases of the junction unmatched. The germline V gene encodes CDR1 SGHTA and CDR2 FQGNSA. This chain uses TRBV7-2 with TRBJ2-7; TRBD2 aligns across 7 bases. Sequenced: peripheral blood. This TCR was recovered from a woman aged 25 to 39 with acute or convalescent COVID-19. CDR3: CASSLFSGTTYEQYF. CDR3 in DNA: TGTGCCAGCAGCTTATTCTCCGGGACTACCTACGAGCAGTACTTC.